This TCR beta chain was sequenced during a study of control samples from healthy donors and cancer patients. This CDR3 comprises 15 residues. The repertoire was sequenced with immunoSEQ multiplex PCR; TCRdb's copy has only in-frame clones and lacks some. The data hold around 75,000 clones, with approximately 87% observed a single time. Material for sequencing was blood. The origin of this receptor is a man aged 50-60 years in good health. This chain connects TRBV21-1 to TRBJ2-7; the table's D call of TRBD2 was not tested on the DNA. TRBV21-1 is marked as a pseudogene. CDR3 DNA sequence: TGTGCCAGCAGCAAAGAGGAGAGGGAGTCCTACGAGCAGTACTTC. Translated, it gives CASSKEERESYEQYF.